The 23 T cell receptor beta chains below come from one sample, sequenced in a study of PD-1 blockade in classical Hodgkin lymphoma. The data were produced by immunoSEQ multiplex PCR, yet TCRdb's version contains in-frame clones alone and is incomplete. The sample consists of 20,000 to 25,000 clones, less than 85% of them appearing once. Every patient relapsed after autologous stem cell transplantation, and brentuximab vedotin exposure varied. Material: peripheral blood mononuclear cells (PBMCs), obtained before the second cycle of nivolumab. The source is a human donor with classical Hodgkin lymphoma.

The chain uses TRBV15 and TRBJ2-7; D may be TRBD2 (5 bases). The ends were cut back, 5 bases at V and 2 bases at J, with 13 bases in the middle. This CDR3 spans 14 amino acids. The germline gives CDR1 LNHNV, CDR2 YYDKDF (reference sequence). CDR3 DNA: TGTGCCACCAGCCCCGGTGGGAGCGCCTACGAGCAGTACTTC. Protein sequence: CATSPGGSAYEQYF.

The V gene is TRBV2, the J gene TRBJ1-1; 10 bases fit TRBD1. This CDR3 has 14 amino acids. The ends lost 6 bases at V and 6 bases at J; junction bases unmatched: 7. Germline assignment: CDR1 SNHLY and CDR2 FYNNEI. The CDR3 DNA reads TGTGCCAGCAGAACGACAGGGGGCGTCGCTGAAGCTTTCTTT. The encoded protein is CASRTTGGVAEAFF.

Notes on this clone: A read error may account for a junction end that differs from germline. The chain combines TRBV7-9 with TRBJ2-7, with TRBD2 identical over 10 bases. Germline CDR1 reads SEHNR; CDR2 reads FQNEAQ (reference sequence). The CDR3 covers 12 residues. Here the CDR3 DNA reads TGTGCCAGCAGCACCGGACTAGCGGAGACCTTATTC. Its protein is CASSTGLAETLF.

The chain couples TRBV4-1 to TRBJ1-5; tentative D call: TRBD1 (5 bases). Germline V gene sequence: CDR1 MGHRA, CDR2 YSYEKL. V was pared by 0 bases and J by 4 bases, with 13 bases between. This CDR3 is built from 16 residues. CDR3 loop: CASSQDVAGVNQPQHF. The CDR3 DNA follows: TGCGCCAGCAGCCAAGATGTTGCGGGGGTTAATCAGCCCCAGCATTTT.

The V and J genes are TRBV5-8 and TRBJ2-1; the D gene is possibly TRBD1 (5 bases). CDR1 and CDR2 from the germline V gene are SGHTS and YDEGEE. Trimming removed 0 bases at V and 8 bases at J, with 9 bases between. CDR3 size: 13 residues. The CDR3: CASSLVQAHEQFF. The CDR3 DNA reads TGTGCCAGCAGCTTGGTACAGGCCCATGAGCAGTTCTTC.

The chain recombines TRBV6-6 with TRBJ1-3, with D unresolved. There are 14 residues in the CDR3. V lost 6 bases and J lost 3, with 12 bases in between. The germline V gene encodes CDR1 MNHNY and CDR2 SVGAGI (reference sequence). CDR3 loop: CASSRDGDGNTIYF. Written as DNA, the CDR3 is TGTGCCAGCAGCCGTGACGGGGATGGAAACACCATATATTTT.

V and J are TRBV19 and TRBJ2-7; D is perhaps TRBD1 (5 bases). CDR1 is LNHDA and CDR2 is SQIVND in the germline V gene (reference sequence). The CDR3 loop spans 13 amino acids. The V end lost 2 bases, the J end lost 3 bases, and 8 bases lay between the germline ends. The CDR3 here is CASSISQGYEQYF. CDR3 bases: TGTGCCAGTAGTATAAGTCAGGGCTACGAGCAGTACTTC.

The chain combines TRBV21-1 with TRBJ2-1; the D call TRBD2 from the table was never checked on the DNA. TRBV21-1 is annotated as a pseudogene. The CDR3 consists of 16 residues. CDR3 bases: TGTGCCAGCAGCATTGACAGCGGGAGGGTCTACAATGAGCAGTTCTTC. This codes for CASSIDSGRVYNEQFF.

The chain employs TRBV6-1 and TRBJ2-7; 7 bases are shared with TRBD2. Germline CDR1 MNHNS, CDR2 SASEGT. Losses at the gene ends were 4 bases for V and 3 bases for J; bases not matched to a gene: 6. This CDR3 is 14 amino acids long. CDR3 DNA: TGTGCCAGCAGTGTAGGACTAGGAAACTACGAGCAGTACTTC. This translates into CASSVGLGNYEQYF.

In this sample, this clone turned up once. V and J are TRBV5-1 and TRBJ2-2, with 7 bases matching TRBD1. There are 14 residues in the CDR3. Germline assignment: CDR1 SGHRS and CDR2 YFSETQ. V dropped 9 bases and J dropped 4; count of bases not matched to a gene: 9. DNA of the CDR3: TGCGCCACCCACGAGGGGGCCCCCACCGGGGAGCTGTTTTTT. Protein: CATHEGAPTGELFF.

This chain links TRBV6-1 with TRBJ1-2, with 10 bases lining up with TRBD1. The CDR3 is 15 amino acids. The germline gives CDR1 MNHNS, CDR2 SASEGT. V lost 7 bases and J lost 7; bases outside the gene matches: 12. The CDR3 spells CASTGTGEMKSGYTF. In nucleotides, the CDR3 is TGTGCCAGCACCGGGACAGGGGAGATGAAAAGTGGCTACACCTTC.

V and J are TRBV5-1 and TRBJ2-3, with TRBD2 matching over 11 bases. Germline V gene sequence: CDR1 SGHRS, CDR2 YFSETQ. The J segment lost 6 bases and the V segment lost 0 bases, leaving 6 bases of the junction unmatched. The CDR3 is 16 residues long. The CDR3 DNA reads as TGCGCCAGCAGCTTGGAACTAGCGGGAGCGCGCGATACGCAGTATTTT. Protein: CASSLELAGARDTQYF. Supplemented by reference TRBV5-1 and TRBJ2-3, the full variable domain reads KAGVTQTPRYLIKTRGQQVTLSCSPISGHRSVSWYQQTPGQGLQFLFEYFSETQRNKGNFPGRFSGRQFSNSRSEMNVSTLELGDSALYLCASSLELAGARDTQYFGPGTRLTVL.

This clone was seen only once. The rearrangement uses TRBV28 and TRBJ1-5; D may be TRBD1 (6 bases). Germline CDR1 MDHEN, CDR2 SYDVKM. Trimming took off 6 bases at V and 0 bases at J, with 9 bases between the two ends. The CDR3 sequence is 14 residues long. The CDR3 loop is CASRRDNSNQPQHF. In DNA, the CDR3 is TGTGCCAGCAGGAGGGACAATAGCAATCAGCCCCAGCATTTT.

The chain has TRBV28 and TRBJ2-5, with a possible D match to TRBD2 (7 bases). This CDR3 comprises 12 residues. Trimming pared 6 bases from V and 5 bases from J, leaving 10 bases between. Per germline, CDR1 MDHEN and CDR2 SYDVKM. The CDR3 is CASRRGPETQYF. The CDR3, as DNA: TGTGCCAGCAGGCGGGGGCCGGAGACCCAGTACTTC.

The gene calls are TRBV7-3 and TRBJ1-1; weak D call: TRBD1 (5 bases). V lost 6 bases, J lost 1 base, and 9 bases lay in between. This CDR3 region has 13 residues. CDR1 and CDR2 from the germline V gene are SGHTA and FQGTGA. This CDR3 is CASRRDWNTEAFF. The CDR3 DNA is TGTGCCAGCAGACGGGACTGGAACACTGAAGCTTTCTTT. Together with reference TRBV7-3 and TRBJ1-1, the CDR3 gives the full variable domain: GAGVSQTPSNKVTEKGKYVELRCDPISGHTALYWYRQSLGQGPEFLIYFQGTGAADDSGLPNDRFFAVRPEGSVSTLKIQRTERGDSAVYLCASRRDWNTEAFFGQGTRLTVV.

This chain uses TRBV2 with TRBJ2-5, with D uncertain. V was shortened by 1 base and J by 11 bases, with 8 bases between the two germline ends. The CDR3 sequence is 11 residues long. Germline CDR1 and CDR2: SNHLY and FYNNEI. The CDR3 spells CASSEVGEQYF. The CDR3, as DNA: TGTGCCAGCAGTGAAGTTGGTGAGCAGTACTTC.

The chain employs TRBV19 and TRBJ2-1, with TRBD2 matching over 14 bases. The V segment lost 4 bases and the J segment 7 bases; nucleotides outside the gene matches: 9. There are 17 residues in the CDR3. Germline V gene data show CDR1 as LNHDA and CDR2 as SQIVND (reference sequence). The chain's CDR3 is CASSRGTSGSSVNEQFF. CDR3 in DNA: TGTGCCAGTAGTAGGGGGACTAGCGGGAGTTCAGTGAATGAGCAGTTCTTC. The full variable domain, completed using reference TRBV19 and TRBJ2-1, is DGGITQSPKYLFRKEGQNVTLSCEQNLNHDAMYWYRQDPGQGLRLIYYSQIVNDFQKGDIAEGYSVSREKKESFPLTVTSAQKNPTAFYLCASSRGTSGSSVNEQFFGPGTRLTVL.

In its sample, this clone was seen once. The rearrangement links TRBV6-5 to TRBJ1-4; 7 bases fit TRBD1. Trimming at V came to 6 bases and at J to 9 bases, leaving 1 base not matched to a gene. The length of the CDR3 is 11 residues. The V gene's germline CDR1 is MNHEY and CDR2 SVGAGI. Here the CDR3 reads CASRGQQKLFF. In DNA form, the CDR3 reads TGTGCCAGCAGGGGACAGCAAAAACTGTTTTTT.

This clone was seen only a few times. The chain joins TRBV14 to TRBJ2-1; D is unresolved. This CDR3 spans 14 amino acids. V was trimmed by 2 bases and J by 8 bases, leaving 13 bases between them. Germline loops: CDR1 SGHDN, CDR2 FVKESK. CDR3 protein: CASSQQWASYEQFF. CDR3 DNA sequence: TGTGCCAGCAGCCAACAGTGGGCGAGCTATGAGCAGTTCTTC.

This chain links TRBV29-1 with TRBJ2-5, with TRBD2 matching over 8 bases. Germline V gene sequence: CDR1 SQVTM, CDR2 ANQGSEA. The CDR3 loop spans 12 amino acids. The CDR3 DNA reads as TGCGGGTCGGGGGGGGCCGGAGAGACCCAGTACTTC. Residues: CGSGGAGETQYF.

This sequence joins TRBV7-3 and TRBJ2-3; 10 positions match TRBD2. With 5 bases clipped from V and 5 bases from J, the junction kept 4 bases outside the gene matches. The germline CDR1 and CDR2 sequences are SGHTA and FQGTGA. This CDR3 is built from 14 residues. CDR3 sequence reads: CASSPGLAEDTQYF. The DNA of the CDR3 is TGTGCCAGCAGCCCCGGACTAGCGGAAGATACGCAGTATTTT.

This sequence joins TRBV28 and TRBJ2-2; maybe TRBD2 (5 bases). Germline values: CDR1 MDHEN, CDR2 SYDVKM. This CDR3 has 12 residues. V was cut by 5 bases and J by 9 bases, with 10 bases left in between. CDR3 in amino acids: CASSLRGRELFF. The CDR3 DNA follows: TGTGCCAGCAGTCTTCGAGGGCGGGAGCTGTTTTTT.

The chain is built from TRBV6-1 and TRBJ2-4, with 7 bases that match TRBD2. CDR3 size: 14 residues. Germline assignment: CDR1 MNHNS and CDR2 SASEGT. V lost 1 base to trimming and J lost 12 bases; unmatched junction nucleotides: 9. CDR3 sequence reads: CASSEVGLAGRQYF. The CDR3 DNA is TGTGCCAGCAGTGAAGTGGGCTTAGCGGGCCGTCAGTACTTC.